These 27 T cell receptor beta chains were all obtained from the same sample, sequenced in a study of Ad26.COV2.S vaccination and SARS-CoV-2 variants. TCRdb keeps only in-frame clones here, not all; method: immunoSEQ multiplex PCR. Of fewer than 400,000 clones detected, roughly 80% appear once; the ten largest clones hold 2% to 2.5%. The sample's treatment: around 19 received Ad26.COV2.S at low or high dose, single or two shots; 5 received placebo; per-sample allocation not given. Sample collection was performed on day 63 after the first vaccine or placebo injection. The source was peripheral blood, collected in a trial of Ad26.COV2.S vaccine versus placebo. These TCRs come from a person aged 18-60 years who received the Ad26.COV2.S COVID-19 vaccine or a placebo.

The J gene is TRBJ1-5, the V gene TRBV27; 12 bases are shared with TRBD1. Germline V CDR1 and CDR2: MNHEY, SMNVEV (reference sequence). V was clipped by 5 bases and J by 6 bases; unmatched bases: 11. The CDR3 is 17 residues long. In DNA form, the CDR3 reads TGTGCCAGCAGTACGGGACAGGGGGCCGGTGCTATTCAGCCCCAGCATTTT. It yields the protein CASSTGQGAGAIQPQHF.

The chain links TRBV27 to TRBJ2-6, with D unresolved. Trimming removed 3 bases at V and 4 bases at J, with 4 bases between. Germline loops: CDR1 MNHEY, CDR2 SMNVEV (reference sequence). CDR3 length equals 13 residues. CDR3 region: CASSFSGANVLTF. The DNA for the CDR3 is TGTGCCAGCAGTTTTTCAGGGGCCAACGTCCTGACTTTC.

The gene calls are TRBV11-3 and TRBJ2-7; D perhaps matches TRBD1 (5 bases). This CDR3 has 14 amino acids. Deletions cut 1 base from V and 2 bases from J, with 9 bases between. CDR1 is SGHNT, CDR2 YENEEA, per germline. The CDR3 DNA sequence: TGTGCCAGCAGCTTAGGGGCAGGGCCCTACGAGCAGTACTTC. Its translation is CASSLGAGPYEQYF.

The rearrangement joins TRBV11-1 to TRBJ2-5; D is uncertain. The germline V gene has CDR1 SGHAT and CDR2 FQDESV (reference sequence). This CDR3 comprises 13 residues. Trimming shortened V by 5 bases and J by 5 bases, and 12 bases separated the two germline ends. The DNA for the CDR3 is TGTGCCAGCAGCCGAGGTGAAAAGGAGACCCAGTACTTC. Its translation: CASSRGEKETQYF.

The gene calls are TRBV29-1 and TRBJ1-2; 7 bases match TRBD1. Germline loops: CDR1 SQVTM, CDR2 ANQGSEA. The junction had 13 bases not matched to a gene; V was cut back by 7 bases and J by 2 bases. This CDR3 contains 15 residues. CDR3 loop: CSARGEKTGNYGYTF. For the CDR3, the DNA is TGCAGCGCTAGGGGAGAGAAGACAGGGAACTATGGCTACACCTTC.

The J gene is TRBJ2-5, the V gene TRBV5-8; TRBD1 aligns across 10 bases. V was clipped by 1 base and J by 1 base; unmatched bases: 7. The CDR3 is 17 amino acids. Germline CDR1 SGHTS, CDR2 YDEGEE. The CDR3: CASSLYLRTGGQETQYF. CDR3 in DNA: TGTGCCAGCAGCTTGTACCTAAGGACAGGGGGCCAAGAGACCCAGTACTTC. Variable domain in full (rest from reference TRBV5-8 and TRBJ2-5): EAGVTQSPTHLIKTRGQQATLRCSPISGHTSVYWYQQALGLGLQFLLWYDEGEERNRGNFPPRFSGRQFPNYSSELNVNALELEDSALYLCASSLYLRTGGQETQYFGPGTRLLVL.

This clone was seen a handful of times. Within the sample, other DNA sequences also encode this same CDR3. This chain uses TRBV12-3 or TRBV12-4 with TRBJ1-3, with D hard to call. This CDR3 contains 13 residues. With 3 bases removed from V and 0 bases from J, the gap between germline ends came to 3 bases. The CDR3 sequence is CASSFYSGNTIYF. CDR3 bases: TGTGCCAGCAGTTTTTACTCTGGAAACACCATATATTTT.

CDR3 in amino acids: CASSEQQPPETQYF. In DNA, the CDR3 is TGTGCCAGCAGCGAACAACAACCCCCAGAGACCCAGTACTTC. The chain carries TRBV5-4 and TRBJ2-5; the D is unclear. Trimming took 4 bases from V and 4 from J, leaving 14 bases between them. Germline values: CDR1 SGHNT, CDR2 YYREEE (reference sequence). The CDR3 covers 14 residues. Filled out from reference TRBV5-4 and TRBJ2-5, the complete variable domain reads ETGVTQSPTHLIKTRGQQVTLRCSSQSGHNTVSWYQQALGQGPQFIFQYYREEENGRGNFPPRFSGLQFPNYSSELNVNALELDDSALYLCASSEQQPPETQYFGPGTRLLVL.

The chain combines TRBV30 with TRBJ1-1, with D unclear. The CDR3 is made up of 13 amino acids. Trimming took off 4 bases at V and 1 base at J, with 10 bases between the two ends. CDR1 GTSNPN and CDR2 SVGIG come from the germline V gene (reference sequence). DNA for the CDR3: TGTGCCTGGAATCGGGAGCCGAACACTGAAGCTTTCTTT. It yields the protein CAWNREPNTEAFF.

The chain has TRBV3-1 (or the pseudogene TRBV3-2) and TRBJ2-7, with D possibly being TRBD1 (6 bases). V lost 11 bases, J lost 0 bases, and 11 bases lay in between. The CDR3 has 12 residues. Per germline, CDR1 LGHDT and CDR2 YNNKEL (reference sequence). The CDR3 DNA sequence: TGTGCCGTGGGACACCTCTCCTACGAGCAGTACTTC. This codes for CAVGHLSYEQYF.

The genes are TRBV19 and TRBJ2-3; D is tentatively TRBD1 or TRBD2 (5 bases each). The ends were cut back, 3 bases at V and 2 bases at J, with 9 bases in the middle. The germline CDR1 and CDR2 sequences are LNHDA and SQIVND (reference sequence). The CDR3 length is 14 residues. CDR3 sequence reads: CASSMAGTTDTQYF. DNA of the CDR3: TGTGCCAGTAGTATGGCCGGGACCACAGATACGCAGTATTTT.

The CDR3 loop reads CATSDLQRGGLGETQYF. For the CDR3, the DNA is TGTGCCACCAGTGATTTGCAACGCGGGGGACTTGGGGAGACCCAGTACTTC. The chain uses TRBV24-1 and TRBJ2-5; 7 bases map to TRBD2. The V and J ends lost 0 bases and 5 bases, in that order; junction bases with no gene match: 11. There are 17 residues in the CDR3. Germline V CDR1 and CDR2: KGHDR, SFDVKD.

This clone is a singleton in its sample. The J gene is TRBJ2-1, the V gene TRBV7-2, with 9 bases aligning to TRBD1. The trim removed 2 bases at V and 4 bases at J, leaving 6 bases unmatched. Germline lookup yields CDR1 SGHTA and CDR2 FQGNSA. The CDR3 is 16 residues long. CDR3 DNA: TGTGCCAGCAGCTTATCGGTGGACAGGGGTTACAATGAGCAGTTCTTC. Its protein product is CASSLSVDRGYNEQFF.

This sequence joins TRBV7-2 and TRBJ2-3; tentatively, D is TRBD2 (5 bases). Germline-derived CDR1 and CDR2 are SGHTA and FQGNSA. The V gene lost 1 base and the J gene lost 7 bases, with 15 bases spanning the gap. The CDR3 covers 15 residues. CDR3 in amino acids: CASSLGGRAVNTQYF. The CDR3 nucleotides are TGTGCCAGCAGCTTAGGAGGGAGAGCAGTAAATACGCAGTATTTT.

This chain connects TRBV5-1 to TRBJ2-2; D gene ambiguous. V gave up 2 bases and J gave up 1 base, with 3 bases separating them. Germline CDR1 reads SGHRS; CDR2 reads YFSETQ. The CDR3 runs to 13 residues. CDR3 bases: TGCGCCAGCAGCTTTGAGAACACCGGGGAGCTGTTTTTT. Translated, it gives CASSFENTGELFF.

The rearrangement joins TRBV5-4 to TRBJ2-7; 7 bases match TRBD1. With V trimmed by 0 bases and J by 6 bases, 3 bases remained unmatched. CDR1 and CDR2 (germline): SGHNT, YYREEE (reference sequence). The CDR3 contains 13 residues. The CDR3 nucleotides read TGTGCCAGCAGCTTGGTAAGGGACAGCGAGCAGTACTTC. Its protein product is CASSLVRDSEQYF.

The chain couples TRBV7-9 to TRBJ2-1, with 8 bases that match TRBD2. CDR3 length: 19 amino acids. Unmatched junction bases numbered 15, after V lost 3 bases and J lost 2 bases. CDR1 and CDR2 from the germline V gene are SEHNR and FQNEAQ (reference sequence). The CDR3 is CASSFRKAGGRYPYNEQFF. The CDR3 nucleotides read TGTGCCAGCAGCTTTCGTAAGGCGGGGGGCCGATATCCCTACAATGAGCAGTTCTTC. The complete variable domain, with remaining parts taken from reference TRBV7-9 and TRBJ2-1, reads DTGVSQNPRHKITKRGQNVTFRCDPISEHNRLYWYRQTLGQGPEFLTYFQNEAQLEKSRLLSDRFSAERPKGSFSTLEIQRTEQGDSAMYLCASSFRKAGGRYPYNEQFFGPGTRLTVL.

The CDR3 reads CASSEERGQPLYEQYF. CDR3 sequence (DNA): TGTGCCAGCAGTGAAGAAAGGGGGCAGCCCCTCTACGAGCAGTACTTC. V and J are TRBV6-1 and TRBJ2-7, with 7 bases matching TRBD1. V was pared by 1 base and J by 3 bases, with 9 bases of the junction left unmatched. Germline-derived CDR1 and CDR2 are MNHNS and SASEGT. This CDR3 comprises 16 residues.

In its sample, this clone was seen a few times. The chain recombines TRBV4-2 with TRBJ1-2, with D hard to call. This CDR3 has 14 amino acids. The V end was cut by 4 bases, the J end by 4 bases, with 13 bases between. CDR1 is LGHNA and CDR2 is YNFKEQ in the germline V gene. CDR3 in DNA: TGTGCCAGCAGCCCAAAGGCCGGGCTCTATGGCTACACCTTC. Its translation: CASSPKAGLYGYTF.

V usage is TRBV19 and J usage is TRBJ1-6; possibly TRBD1 for D (6 bases). The V end lost 6 bases, the J end lost 10 bases, and 16 bases lay between the germline ends. Germline CDR1 and CDR2: LNHDA and SQIVND (reference sequence). The CDR3 totals 14 residues. CDR3: CASSQQGIRSPLHF. For the CDR3, the DNA is TGTGCCAGTAGCCAACAGGGCATAAGGTCACCCCTCCACTTT.

The chain combines TRBV10-3 with TRBJ1-1, with a weak D call TRBD1 (5 bases). Trimming removed 5 bases at V and 1 base at J, with 14 bases between. Germline assignment: CDR1 ENHRY and CDR2 SYGVKD. This CDR3 has 15 residues. This CDR3 is CAISKEGSKNTEAFF. CDR3 in DNA: TGTGCCATCAGTAAGGAGGGGTCTAAGAACACTGAAGCTTTCTTT.

The chain is built from TRBV29-1 and TRBJ2-5; possible D gene TRBD2, 5 bases. The CDR3 consists of 12 residues. The V and J ends lost 3 bases and 5 bases respectively, with 10 bases between them. Germline-derived CDR1 and CDR2 are SQVTM and ANQGSEA. CDR3 nucleotide sequence: TGCAGCGTTGACGGGGTAGGGGAGACCCAGTACTTC. As protein: CSVDGVGETQYF.

The chain recombines TRBV20-1 with TRBJ2-1; the D gene is possibly TRBD2 (6 bases). This CDR3 has 13 residues. Germline CDR1 reads DFQATT; CDR2 reads SNEGSKA (reference sequence). Trimming left V 3 bases short and J 2 bases short, with 8 bases between. This CDR3 is CSASPGAYNEQFF. CDR3 sequence (DNA): TGCAGTGCTAGTCCGGGGGCCTACAATGAGCAGTTCTTC.

The rearrangement uses TRBV14 and TRBJ2-3; 10 bases are shared with TRBD2. The germline CDR1 and CDR2 sequences are SGHDN and FVKESK. Trimming took 4 bases from V and 8 from J; bases not matched to a gene: 12. The CDR3 is made up of 16 amino acids. The CDR3 reads CASSLERGGLYATQYF. CDR3 nucleotides: TGTGCCAGCAGCCTAGAGCGGGGGGGCCTTTATGCTACGCAGTATTTT.

The rearrangement joins TRBV7-9 to TRBJ2-7; D unclear. Trimming removed 3 bases from V and 0 bases from J, with 12 bases in between. Germline loops: CDR1 SEHNR, CDR2 FQNEAQ (reference sequence). The CDR3 runs to 15 residues. Written as DNA, the CDR3 is TGTGCCAGCAGCTTCGGCAACCAAGTCTCCTACGAGCAGTACTTC. It encodes CASSFGNQVSYEQYF.

The chain combines TRBV20-1 with TRBJ2-3, with D uncertain. Trimming took 6 bases from V and 6 from J, leaving 10 bases between them. CDR1 is DFQATT, CDR2 SNEGSKA, per germline (reference sequence). This CDR3 has 11 residues. CDR3 sequence reads: CSAALGDTQYF. CDR3 bases: TGCAGTGCAGCACTGGGGGATACGCAGTATTTT.

There are a few counts of this clone. The chain uses TRBV29-1 and TRBJ1-1; D gene unclear. The CDR3 has 12 amino acids. Trimming removed 5 bases from V and 0 bases from J, with 7 bases in between. The germline gives CDR1 SQVTM, CDR2 ANQGSEA. The CDR3 sequence: CSVRFMNTEAFF. For the CDR3, the DNA is TGCAGCGTTCGATTTATGAACACTGAAGCTTTCTTT.